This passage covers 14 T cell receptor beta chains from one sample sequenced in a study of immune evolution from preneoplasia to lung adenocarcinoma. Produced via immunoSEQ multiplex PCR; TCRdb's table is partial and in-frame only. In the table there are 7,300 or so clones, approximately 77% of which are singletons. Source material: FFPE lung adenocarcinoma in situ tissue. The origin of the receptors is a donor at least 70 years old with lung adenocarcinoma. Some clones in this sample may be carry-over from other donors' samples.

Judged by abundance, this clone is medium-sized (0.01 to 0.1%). Here the CDR3 reads CASSDGTGGVRTF. CDR3 DNA sequence: TGTGCCAGCAGCGACGGGACAGGGGGCGTGAGGACCTTC. The J gene is TRBJ1-2, the V gene TRBV5-6; 12 nucleotides match TRBD1. Per germline, CDR1 SGHDT and CDR2 YYEEEE. The CDR3 runs 13 residues. V was clipped by 4 bases and J by 14 bases; unmatched bases: 9.

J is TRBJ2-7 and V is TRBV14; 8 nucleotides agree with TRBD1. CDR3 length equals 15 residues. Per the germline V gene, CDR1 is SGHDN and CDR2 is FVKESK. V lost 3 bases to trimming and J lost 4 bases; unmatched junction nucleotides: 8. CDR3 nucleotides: TGTGCCAGCAGCCAGGACAGGGTGAGGAAATACGAGCAGTACTTC. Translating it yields CASSQDRVRKYEQYF.

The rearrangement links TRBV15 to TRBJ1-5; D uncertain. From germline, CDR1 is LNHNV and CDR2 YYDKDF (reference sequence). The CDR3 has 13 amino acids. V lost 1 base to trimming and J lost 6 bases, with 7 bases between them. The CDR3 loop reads CATSRAASQPQHF. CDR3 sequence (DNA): TGTGCCACCAGCAGAGCAGCGAGTCAGCCCCAGCATTTT.

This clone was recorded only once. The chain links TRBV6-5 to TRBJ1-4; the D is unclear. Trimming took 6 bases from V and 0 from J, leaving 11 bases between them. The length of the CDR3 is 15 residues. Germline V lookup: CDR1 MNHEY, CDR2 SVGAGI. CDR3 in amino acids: CASRQTGSTNEKLFF. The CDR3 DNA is TGTGCCAGCAGGCAGACGGGTTCAACTAATGAAAAACTGTTTTTT.

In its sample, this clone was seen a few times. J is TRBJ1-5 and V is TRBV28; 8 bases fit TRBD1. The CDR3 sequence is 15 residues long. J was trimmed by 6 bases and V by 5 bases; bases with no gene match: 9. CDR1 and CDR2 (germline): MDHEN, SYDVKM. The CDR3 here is CASSPGQGNSQPQHF. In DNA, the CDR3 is TGTGCCAGCAGTCCCGGACAGGGAAACAGTCAGCCCCAGCATTTT.

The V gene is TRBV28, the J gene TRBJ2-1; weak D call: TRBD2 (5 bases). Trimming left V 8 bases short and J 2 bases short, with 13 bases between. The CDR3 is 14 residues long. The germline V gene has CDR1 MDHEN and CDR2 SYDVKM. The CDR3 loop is CASGIGGPYNEQFF. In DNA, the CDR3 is TGTGCCAGCGGGATCGGAGGCCCCTACAATGAGCAGTTCTTC.

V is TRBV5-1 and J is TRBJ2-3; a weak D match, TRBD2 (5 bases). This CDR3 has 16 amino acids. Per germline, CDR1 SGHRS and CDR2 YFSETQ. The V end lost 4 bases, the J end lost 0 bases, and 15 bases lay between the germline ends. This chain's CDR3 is CASSSRPGFSTDTQYF. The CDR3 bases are TGCGCCAGCAGCAGTCGCCCGGGGTTCAGCACAGATACGCAGTATTTT. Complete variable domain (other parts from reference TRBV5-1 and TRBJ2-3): KAGVTQTPRYLIKTRGQQVTLSCSPISGHRSVSWYQQTPGQGLQFLFEYFSETQRNKGNFPGRFSGRQFSNSRSEMNVSTLELGDSALYLCASSSRPGFSTDTQYFGPGTRLTVL.

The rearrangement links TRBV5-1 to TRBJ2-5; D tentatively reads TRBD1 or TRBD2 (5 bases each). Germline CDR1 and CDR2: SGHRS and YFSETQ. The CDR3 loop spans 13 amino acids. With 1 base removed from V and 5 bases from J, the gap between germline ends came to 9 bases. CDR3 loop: CASSLNWGETQYF. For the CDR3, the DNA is TGCGCCAGCAGCTTGAATTGGGGGGAGACCCAGTACTTC.

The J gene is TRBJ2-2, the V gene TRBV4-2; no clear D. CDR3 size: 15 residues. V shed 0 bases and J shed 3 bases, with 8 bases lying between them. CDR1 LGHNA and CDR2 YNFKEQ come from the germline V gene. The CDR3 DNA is TGTGCCAGCAGCCAAGACCACGCAGACACCGGGGAGCTGTTTTTT. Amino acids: CASSQDHADTGELFF.

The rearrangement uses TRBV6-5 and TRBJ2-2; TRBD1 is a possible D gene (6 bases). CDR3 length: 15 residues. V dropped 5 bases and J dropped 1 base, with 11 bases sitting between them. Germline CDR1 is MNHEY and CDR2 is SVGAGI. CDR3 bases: TGTGCCAGCAGTCGGACAGACTTGAACACCGGGGAGCTGTTTTTT. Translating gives CASSRTDLNTGELFF.

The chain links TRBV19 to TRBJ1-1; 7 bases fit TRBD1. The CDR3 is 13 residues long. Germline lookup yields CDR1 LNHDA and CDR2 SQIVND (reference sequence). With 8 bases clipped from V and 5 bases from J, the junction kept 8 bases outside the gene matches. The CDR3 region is CASGTRGRTEAFF. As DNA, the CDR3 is TGTGCCAGTGGTACCAGGGGGAGGACTGAAGCTTTCTTT.

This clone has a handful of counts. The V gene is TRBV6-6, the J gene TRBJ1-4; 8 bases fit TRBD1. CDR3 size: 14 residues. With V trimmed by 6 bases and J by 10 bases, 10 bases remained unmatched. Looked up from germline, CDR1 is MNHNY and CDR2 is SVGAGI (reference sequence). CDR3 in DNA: TGTGCCAGCAGCCCTAGACAGGGGTGGGCAAAACTGTTTTTT. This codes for CASSPRQGWAKLFF.

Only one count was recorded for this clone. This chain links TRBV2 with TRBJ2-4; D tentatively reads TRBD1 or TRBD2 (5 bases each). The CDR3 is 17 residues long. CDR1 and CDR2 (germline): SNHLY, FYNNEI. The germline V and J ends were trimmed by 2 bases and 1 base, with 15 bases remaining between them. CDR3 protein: CASSELSYGTAKNIQYF. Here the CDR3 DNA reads TGTGCCAGCAGTGAATTGAGTTACGGGACCGCCAAAAACATTCAGTACTTC. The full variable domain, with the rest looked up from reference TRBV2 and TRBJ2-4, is EPEVTQTPSHQVTQMGQEVILRCVPISNHLYFYWYRQILGQKVEFLVSFYNNEISEKSEIFDDQFSVERPDGSNFTLKIRSTKLEDSAMYFCASSELSYGTAKNIQYFGAGTRLSVL.

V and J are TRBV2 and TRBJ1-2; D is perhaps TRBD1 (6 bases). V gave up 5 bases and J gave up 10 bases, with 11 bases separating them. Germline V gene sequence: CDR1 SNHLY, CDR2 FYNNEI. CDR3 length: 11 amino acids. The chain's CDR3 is CASSRDKNYTF. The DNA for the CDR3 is TGTGCCAGCAGTCGGGACAAAAACTACACCTTC.